The source of this TCR beta chain is a study of a mutant IDH1 vaccine in newly diagnosed glioma. Only one count was recorded for this clone. Its specificity is not known. CDR1 SGHRS and CDR2 YFSETQ come from the germline V gene. The V gene lost 2 bases and the J gene lost 1 base, with 9 bases spanning the gap. The CDR3 covers 14 residues. Points from the study as a whole: Pseudoprogression seemed unlinked to shifts in top peripheral T cell clonotypes.

Time point of the sample: week 35, safety follow-up. Vaccination used 300 ug of mutant IDH1 20-mer peptide per dose, with topical imiquimod. Using immunoSEQ multiplex PCR, the repertoire was profiled, and TCRdb retains in-frame clones only, with some absent. This sample has approximately 30,000 clones, with under 85% found just once. This chain uses TRBV5-1 with TRBJ1-2; D not resolved. This TCR was sampled from a woman aged 30 to 39 with glioma. Some clones in this sample may be carry-over from other donors' samples. This specimen consisted of PBMCs, obtained from a glioma patient whose treatment included an IDH1 peptide vaccine. Here the CDR3 DNA reads TGCGCCAGCAGCTTCCCTGGGATTAACTATGGCTACACCTTC. It encodes CASSFPGINYGYTF.